What follows are 15 T cell receptor beta chains derived from one specimen sequenced in a study of Graves' ophthalmopathy and Graves' hyperthyroidism. Amplification of the TCR beta CDR3 regions used RNA transcripts (as template). HTBI-primed RT-PCR formed the first round, and a multiplex PCR formed the second. Each CDR3 protein gets one entry after TCRdb re-called the multiplex PCR reads with MiXCR. Here the sample spans around 1,000,000 distinct CDR3 sequences, roughly two fifths being singletons. Sequencing was performed on peripheral blood or thyroid tissue (not recorded which). The origin of the receptors is an adult man with Graves' hyperthyroidism.

V usage is TRBV25-1 and J usage is TRBJ1-2, with D unclear. Germline CDR1 is MGHDK and CDR2 is SYGVNS. The CDR3 runs 10 residues. Trimming pared 10 bases from V and 5 bases from J, leaving 8 bases between. Here the CDR3 reads CATNHYGYTF. As DNA, the CDR3 is TGTGCCACCAACCATTATGGCTACACCTTC.

This chain connects TRBV6-5 to TRBJ1-1; D call uncertain. This CDR3 is 13 amino acids long. Trimming removed 6 bases at V and 4 bases at J, with 12 bases between. The germline V gene encodes CDR1 MNHEY and CDR2 SVGAGI. In DNA, the CDR3 is TGTGCCAGCAGAACCTTTGGAGGCACTGAAGCTTTCTTT. Encoded protein: CASRTFGGTEAFF.

Notes on this clonotype: Just one base apart from a much larger clone, this may be a read error. This chain uses TRBV20-1 with TRBJ1-5, with TRBD1 as a possible D gene (5 bases). The CDR3 sequence is 12 residues long. Per the germline V gene, CDR1 is DFQATT and CDR2 is SNEGSKA (reference sequence). V was pared by 4 bases and J by 6 bases, with 10 bases between. DNA of the CDR3: TGCAGTGCTAACGACGGGACTCAGCCCCAGCATTTT. This codes for CSANDGTQPQHF.

The chain joins TRBV5-1 to TRBJ2-7; 12 bases align to TRBD2. The germline V gene encodes CDR1 SGHRS and CDR2 YFSETQ. V trimming: 4 bases; J trimming: 4 bases; junction bases outside the gene matches: 6. The length of the CDR3 is 15 residues. CDR3 amino acids: CASSLTSGSTYEQYF. CDR3 coding DNA: TGCGCCAGCAGCCTGACTAGCGGGAGTACGTACGAGCAGTACTTC.

The table lists this clonotype with many counts. The gene calls are TRBV29-1 and TRBJ1-6; D may be TRBD1 (6 bases). The germline gives CDR1 SQVTM, CDR2 ANQGSEA. This CDR3 has 13 residues. V was shortened by 4 bases and J by 4 bases, with 8 bases between the two germline ends. CDR3 nucleotides: TGCAGCGTTGGTCAGGGGTATAATTCACCCCTCCACTTT. This translates into CSVGQGYNSPLHF.

The V call is TRBV19, the J call TRBJ1-2; TRBD1 is a possible D gene (5 bases). The CDR3 runs to 16 residues. Germline V CDR1 and CDR2: LNHDA, SQIVND (reference sequence). The V end lost 7 bases, the J end lost 8 bases, and 26 bases lay between the germline ends. Written as DNA, the CDR3 is TGTGCCAGTATAGGGACGGGCGAGGCCCGCCGGAGCGGCTACACCTTC. It is translated as CASIGTGEARRSGYTF.

The V and J genes are TRBV20-1 and TRBJ2-7; D might be TRBD2 (5 bases). V shed 6 bases and J shed 6 bases, with 18 bases lying between them. CDR1 DFQATT and CDR2 SNEGSKA come from the germline V gene (reference sequence). The length of the CDR3 is 13 residues. CDR3: CSAQYLLASEQYF. CDR3 bases: TGCAGTGCCCAGTATCTTCTAGCTTCCGAGCAGTACTTC.

There are many counts of this clonotype. V and J are TRBV10-3 and TRBJ2-7; D might be TRBD2 (6 bases). V was clipped by 0 bases and J by 3 bases, with 9 bases between them. Germline CDR1 is ENHRY and CDR2 is SYGVKD. The CDR3 has 14 residues. CDR3 amino acids: CAISESNGGYEQYF. DNA of the CDR3: TGTGCCATCAGTGAGTCAAACGGGGGCTACGAGCAGTACTTC.

CDR3 sequence (DNA): TGTGCCACCGGGCAAGGCATGGCCGGGGAGCTGTTTTTT. Residues: CATGQGMAGELFF. J is TRBJ2-2 and V is TRBV24-1; no reliable D call. This CDR3 region has 13 residues. V gave up 9 bases and J gave up 6 bases, with 13 bases separating them. CDR1 is KGHDR and CDR2 is SFDVKD in the germline V gene.

The chain combines TRBV7-2 with TRBJ1-5; 8 bases line up with TRBD1. V shed 6 bases and J 6 bases; nucleotides not matched to a gene: 7. The CDR3 is 14 residues long. The germline V gene has CDR1 SGHTA and CDR2 FQGNSA. The CDR3 region is CASRTGTGAQPQHF. CDR3 bases: TGTGCCAGCAGGACCGGGACAGGAGCTCAGCCCCAGCATTTT. Combining the CDR3 with reference TRBV7-2 and TRBJ1-5 gives the whole variable domain GAGVSQSPSNKVTEKGKDVELRCDPISGHTALYWYRQSLGQGLEFLIYFQGNSAPDKSGLPSDRFSAERTGGSVSTLTIQRTQQEDSAVYLCASRTGTGAQPQHFGDGTRLSIL.

The chain has TRBV9 and TRBJ2-3, with 11 nucleotides matching TRBD2. CDR3 length equals 21 residues. V dropped 3 bases and J dropped 1; count of bases not matched to a gene: 19. CDR1 and CDR2 (germline): SGDLS, YYNGEE. The CDR3 nucleotides are TGTGCCAGCAGCGGCCAACTAATTACTAGCGGGAGTCGTGGAGGCACAGATACGCAGTATTTT. The encoded protein is CASSGQLITSGSRGGTDTQYF.

This clonotype was detected a few times. The chain combines TRBV30 with TRBJ1-1, with TRBD1 matching over 10 bases. Trimming took 1 base from V and 11 from J; bases not matched to a gene: 10. CDR3 length equals 14 residues. Germline assignment: CDR1 GTSNPN and CDR2 SVGIG (reference sequence). CDR3 sequence (DNA): TGTGCCTGGAGTGGGACAGGGGGTCCCAGGTACGCTTTCTTT. This translates into CAWSGTGGPRYAFF.

This clonotype was seen once. A much larger clone sits a single nucleotide away, making a read error possible. CDR3: CASSSGGGGASNTEAFF. CDR3 in DNA: TGCGCCAGCAGCTCGGGAGGTGGCGGTGCGTCGAACACTGAAGCTTTCTTT. V gene TRBV5-1 combines with J gene TRBJ1-1; D unclear. CDR1 is SGHRS and CDR2 is YFSETQ in the germline V gene. The CDR3 consists of 17 residues. Trimming took 3 bases from V and 1 from J, leaving 19 bases between them.

This chain joins TRBV20-1 and TRBJ2-2; D might be TRBD1 (5 bases). CDR1 is DFQATT and CDR2 is SNEGSKA in the germline V gene (reference sequence). Trimming took off 6 bases at V and 0 bases at J, with 11 bases between the two ends. CDR3 length equals 14 residues. This chain's CDR3 is CSALDSPNTGELFF. For the CDR3, the DNA is TGCAGTGCCCTCGACAGCCCGAACACCGGGGAGCTGTTTTTT.

This clonotype was recorded at least ten times. V gene TRBV5-1 combines with J gene TRBJ2-7, with TRBD1 as a possible D gene (7 bases). CDR1 and CDR2 from the germline V gene are SGHRS and YFSETQ. V was cut by 3 bases and J by 5 bases, with 21 bases left in between. CDR3 length: 16 amino acids. The CDR3 protein is CASSWPSTGEVDEQYF. The CDR3 coding sequence is TGCGCCAGCAGCTGGCCCTCCACAGGGGAGGTGGACGAGCAGTACTTC.